This TCR beta chain was sequenced during a study of T cell changes during pregnancy in multiple sclerosis. Profiled with immunoSEQ multiplex PCR; TCRdb holds only in-frame clones, not every one. Here the sample spans roughly 51,000 clones, approximately 94% being singletons. CDR1 is SGHDN, CDR2 FVKESK, per germline. There are 14 residues in the CDR3. The germline V and J ends were trimmed by 4 bases and 0 bases, with 10 bases remaining between them. This receptor was identified in a female donor with multiple sclerosis, enrolled in a pregnancy study. Sequenced material: CD8+ T cells from peripheral blood mononuclear cells, taken before pregnancy. This chain links TRBV14 with TRBJ2-7, with D possibly matching TRBD1 (6 bases). CDR3 in DNA: TGTGCCAGCAGCCGGACAGCCCTCTCCTACGAGCAGTACTTC. Its protein is CASSRTALSYEQYF. Combining the CDR3 with reference TRBV14 and TRBJ2-7 gives the whole variable domain EAGVTQFPSHSVIEKGQTVTLRCDPISGHDNLYWYRRVMGKEIKFLLHFVKESKQDESGMPNNRFLAERTGGTYSTLKVQPAELEDSGVYFCASSRTALSYEQYFGPGTRLTVT.